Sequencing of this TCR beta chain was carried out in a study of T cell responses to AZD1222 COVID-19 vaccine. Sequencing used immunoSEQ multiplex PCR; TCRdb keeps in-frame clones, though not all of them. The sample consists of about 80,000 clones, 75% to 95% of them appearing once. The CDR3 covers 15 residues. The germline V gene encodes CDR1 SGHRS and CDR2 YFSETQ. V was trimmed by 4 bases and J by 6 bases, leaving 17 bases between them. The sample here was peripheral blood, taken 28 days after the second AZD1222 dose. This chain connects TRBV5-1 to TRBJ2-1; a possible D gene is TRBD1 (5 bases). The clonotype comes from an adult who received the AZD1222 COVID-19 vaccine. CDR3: CASSPPGIRVNEQFF. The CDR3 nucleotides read TGCGCCAGCAGCCCCCCAGGGATCCGCGTCAATGAGCAGTTCTTC.